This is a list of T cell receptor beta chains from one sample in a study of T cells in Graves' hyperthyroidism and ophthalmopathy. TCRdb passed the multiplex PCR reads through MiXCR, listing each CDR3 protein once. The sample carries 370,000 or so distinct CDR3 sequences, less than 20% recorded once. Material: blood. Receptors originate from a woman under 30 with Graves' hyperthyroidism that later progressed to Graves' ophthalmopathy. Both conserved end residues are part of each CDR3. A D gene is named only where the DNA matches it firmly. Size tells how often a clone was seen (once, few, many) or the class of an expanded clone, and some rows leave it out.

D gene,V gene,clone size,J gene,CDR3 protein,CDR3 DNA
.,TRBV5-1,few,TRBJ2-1,CASSPGPGQGGFSGSRGSYNEQFF,TGCGCCAGCAGCCCGGGCCCCGGACAGGGGGGGTTTAGCGGGAGTCGAGGGTCCTACAATGAGCAGTTCTTC
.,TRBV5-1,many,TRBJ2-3,CASSPEWDGTDTQYF,TGCGCCAGCAGCCCAGAGTGGGACGGCACAGATACGCAGTATTTT
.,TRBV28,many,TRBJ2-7,CASSLRGSYEQYF,TGTGCCAGCAGCCTGAGGGGCTCCTACGAGCAGTACTTC
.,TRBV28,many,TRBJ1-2,CASRGAGTLNYGYTF,TGTGCCAGCAGGGGAGCCGGGACACTGAACTATGGCTACACCTTC
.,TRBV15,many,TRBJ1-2,CATRGPGGSGYTF,TGTGCCACCCGGGGCCCAGGTGGATCTGGCTACACCTTC
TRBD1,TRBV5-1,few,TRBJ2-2,CASSTGQGATGELFF,TGCGCCAGCAGCACGGGACAGGGGGCGACCGGGGAGCTGTTTTTT
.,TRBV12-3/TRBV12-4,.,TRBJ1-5,CASSEKRGSNQPQHF,TGTGCCAGCAGTGAAAAAAGGGGCAGCAATCAGCCCCAGCATTTT
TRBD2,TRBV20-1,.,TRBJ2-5,CSARLATETQYF,TGCAGTGCAAGACTAGCGACGGAGACCCAGTACTTC
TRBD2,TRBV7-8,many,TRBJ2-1,CASSPIAGAGTNEQFF,TGTGCCAGCAGCCCCATTGCGGGAGCGGGAACCAATGAGCAGTTCTTC
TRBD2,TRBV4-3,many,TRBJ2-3,CASSHGPGGPSTDTQYF,TGCGCCAGCAGCCACGGCCCGGGAGGGCCTAGCACAGATACGCAGTATTTT
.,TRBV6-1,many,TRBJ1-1,CASSFRWNANTEAFF,TGTGCCAGCAGTTTTCGTTGGAACGCGAACACTGAAGCTTTCTTT
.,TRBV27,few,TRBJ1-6,CASSLSWGEYNSPLHF,TGTGCCAGCAGTTTATCGTGGGGGGAGTATAATTCACCCCTCCACTTT
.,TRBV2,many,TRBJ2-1,CASSEAGGYNEQFF,TGTGCCAGCAGTGAAGCTGGGGGGTACAATGAGCAGTTCTTC
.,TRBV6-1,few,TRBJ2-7,CASSEPDSYEQYF,TGTGCCAGCAGTGAGCCAGATTCCTACGAGCAGTACTTC
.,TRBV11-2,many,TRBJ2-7,CASSLDRLAAYEQYF,TGTGCCAGCAGCTTAGATCGCCTAGCTGCCTACGAGCAGTACTTC